What follows are 17 T cell receptor beta chains derived from one specimen sequenced in a study of cytomegalovirus exposure and HLA in healthy donors. With 60 Vbeta and 13 Jbeta primers, the PCR was carried out. The method was immunoSEQ multiplex PCR; TCRdb's version includes in-frame clones alone and lacks a portion of them. The table includes around 120,000 clones, around 80% detected once. Sequencing was performed on PBMCs. These receptors were obtained from a man under 40 in good health and CMV-seropositive.

This clone was seen a single time. This chain connects TRBV2 to TRBJ2-7, with 9 bases fitting TRBD1. Germline values: CDR1 SNHLY, CDR2 FYNNEI. The CDR3 spans 14 residues. V was clipped by 8 bases and J by 4 bases; unmatched bases: 9. CDR3 protein: CASHRDRDSYEQYF. In nucleotides, the CDR3 is TGTGCCAGCCACCGGGACAGGGATTCATACGAGCAGTACTTC. Using reference TRBV2 and TRBJ2-7 for the parts outside the CDR3, the full variable domain is EPEVTQTPSHQVTQMGQEVILRCVPISNHLYFYWYRQILGQKVEFLVSFYNNEISEKSEIFDDQFSVERPDGSNFTLKIRSTKLEDSAMYFCASHRDRDSYEQYFGPGTRLTVT.

For this clone: The junction does not match germline at one end; this may be a read error. The chain has TRBV7-9 and TRBJ2-3; 10 nucleotides match TRBD1. Per the germline V gene, CDR1 is SEHNR and CDR2 is FQNEAQ (reference sequence). The CDR3 is made up of 14 amino acids. DNA for the CDR3: TGTTCCAGCAGCCGCGGGACAGGGGAAGATACGCAGTATTTT. Translating gives CSSSRGTGEDTQYF. Variable domain in full (rest from reference TRBV7-9 and TRBJ2-3): DTGVSQNPRHKITKRGQNVTFRCDPISEHNRLYWYRQTLGQGPEFLTYFQNEAQLEKSRLLSDRFSAERPKGSFSTLEIQRTEQGDSAMYLCSSSRGTGEDTQYFGPGTRLTVL.

V is TRBV27 and J is TRBJ2-5; a possible D gene is TRBD1 (5 bases). The end of the DNA aligns better with TRBJ2-7, so the J call may be wrong. The CDR3 runs to 13 residues. Germline V gene sequence: CDR1 MNHEY, CDR2 SMNVEV (reference sequence). CDR3 in DNA: TGTGCCAGCAGGCCAGGACACCTCTACGAGCAGTACTTC. It is translated as CASRPGHLYEQYF.

The chain is built from TRBV29-1 and TRBJ1-1; D is unresolved. Trimming pared 7 bases from V and 5 bases from J, leaving 14 bases between. Germline-derived CDR1 and CDR2 are SQVTM and ANQGSEA. CDR3 length: 12 residues. CDR3 in amino acids: CSADFGHTEAFF. The CDR3 DNA sequence: TGCAGCGCGGACTTTGGGCATACTGAAGCTTTCTTT.

This clone was picked up a small number of times. The rearrangement uses TRBV29-1 and TRBJ1-2; a possible D gene is TRBD1 (6 bases). The V gene's germline CDR1 is SQVTM and CDR2 ANQGSEA. The CDR3 contains 15 residues. V lost 8 bases and J 6 bases, leaving 25 bases between the germline ends. The CDR3 nucleotides are TGCAGCTTTTCCCCCTTAGGGGGGGTATGGGATGGCTACACCTTC. Amino acid sequence: CSFSPLGGVWDGYTF.

The V and J genes are TRBV4-3 and TRBJ2-3; D may be TRBD2 (6 bases). V shed 2 bases and J shed 6 bases, with 15 bases lying between them. The CDR3 totals 15 residues. Germline CDR1 and CDR2: LGHNA and YSLEER. CDR3 sequence: CASSQTDYQVDTQYF. The CDR3 DNA sequence: TGCGCCAGCAGCCAAACGGACTACCAGGTCGATACGCAGTATTTT.

The chain links TRBV7-3 to TRBJ2-7, with D tentatively TRBD1 (5 bases). Germline-derived CDR1 and CDR2 are SGHTA and FQGTGA. The CDR3 has 15 residues. V was shortened by 3 bases and J by 2 bases, with 14 bases between the two germline ends. The CDR3 region has the DNA TGTGCCAGCAGCTTTGGTCAGGGCCAAACCTACGAGCAGTACTTC. Residues: CASSFGQGQTYEQYF.

This sequence joins TRBV11-2 and TRBJ2-2; D perhaps matches TRBD2 (6 bases). V lost 2 bases and J lost 0, with 7 bases in between. This CDR3 is 15 amino acids long. From germline, CDR1 is SGHAT and CDR2 FQNNGV. The CDR3 is CASSLPGANTGELFF. The CDR3 nucleotides are TGTGCCAGCAGCTTACCGGGGGCGAACACCGGGGAGCTGTTTTTT.

This clone appeared once. The V gene is TRBV6-5, the J gene TRBJ1-6; weak D call: TRBD1 (6 bases). Germline V gene data show CDR1 as MNHEY and CDR2 as SVGAGI. V dropped 2 bases and J dropped 7 bases, with 6 bases sitting between them. The CDR3 runs to 13 residues. The CDR3: CASSYTGNSPLHF. The CDR3, as DNA: TGTGCCAGCAGTTACACAGGGAATTCACCCCTCCACTTT.

This chain joins TRBV30 and TRBJ2-7; 8 nucleotides match TRBD2. From germline, CDR1 is GTSNPN and CDR2 SVGIG (reference sequence). The J segment lost 5 bases and the V segment lost 4 bases, leaving 10 bases of the junction unmatched. The length of the CDR3 is 14 residues. CDR3 nucleotide sequence: TGTGCCTGGAAAAGGGTAAGCGGGGGCCACGAGCAGTACTTC. Translation gives CAWKRVSGGHEQYF.

This clone has only a few counts. V usage is TRBV6-4 and J usage is TRBJ2-1; TRBD1 is a possible D gene (6 bases). V dropped 0 bases and J dropped 8 bases, with 26 bases sitting between them. This CDR3 region has 19 residues. Germline values: CDR1 MRHNA, CDR2 SNTAGT. The CDR3 sequence: CASSDSPGPRRRDNDEQFF. The CDR3 coding sequence is TGTGCCAGCAGTGACTCCCCCGGCCCGCGCAGACGGGACAATGATGAGCAGTTCTTC.

The rearrangement joins TRBV7-2 to TRBJ1-3; D perhaps matches TRBD1 (6 bases). CDR1 SGHTA and CDR2 FQGNSA come from the germline V gene. This CDR3 region has 17 residues. The V and J ends lost 1 base and 0 bases respectively, with 13 bases between them. Here the CDR3 reads CASSLEDSALSGNTIYF. CDR3 coding DNA: TGTGCCAGCAGCTTAGAGGACAGTGCACTCTCTGGAAACACCATATATTTT.

This sequence joins TRBV4-3 and TRBJ1-1; perhaps TRBD1 as D (6 bases). The CDR3 runs 14 residues. Germline loops: CDR1 LGHNA, CDR2 YSLEER. V was clipped by 1 base and J by 5 bases, with 11 bases between them. The CDR3, as DNA: TGCGCCAGCAGCCAAGTGTCGAGGGGGACTGAAGCTTTCTTT. This sequence encodes CASSQVSRGTEAFF.

The V and J genes are TRBV6-1 and TRBJ1-2; D not resolved. V gave up 6 bases and J gave up 3 bases, with 17 bases separating them. The length of the CDR3 is 15 residues. Germline CDR1 is MNHNS and CDR2 is SASEGT. The CDR3 reads CASRSPRGEDYGYTF. CDR3 coding DNA: TGTGCCAGCAGATCTCCCCGGGGTGAGGACTATGGCTACACCTTC.

V is TRBV6-5 and J is TRBJ1-6; 7 bases fit TRBD1. The trim removed 6 bases at V and 8 bases at J, leaving 10 bases unmatched. The CDR3 contains 15 residues. Looked up from germline, CDR1 is MNHEY and CDR2 is SVGAGI. CDR3 nucleotide sequence: TGTGCCAGCAGACTCCGGACAGGTCTTCATTCACCCCTCCACTTT. This codes for CASRLRTGLHSPLHF.

V usage is TRBV4-3 and J usage is TRBJ1-1; D may be TRBD1 (6 bases). V lost 5 bases to trimming and J lost 3 bases, with 10 bases between them. The germline gives CDR1 LGHNA, CDR2 YSLEER. The CDR3 is 13 residues long. CDR3: CASSTHRDTEAFF. The CDR3 DNA is TGCGCCAGCAGCACACACAGGGACACTGAAGCTTTCTTT.

The V and J genes are TRBV6-5 and TRBJ1-2, with D possibly TRBD1 on 5 matching bases. V lost 6 bases and J 2 bases, leaving 10 bases between the germline ends. Germline lookup yields CDR1 MNHEY and CDR2 SVGAGI. This CDR3 is 13 amino acids long. The CDR3 sequence: CASRKGLNYGYTF. CDR3 nucleotides: TGTGCCAGCAGAAAGGGACTCAACTATGGCTACACCTTC.